This is a list of T cell receptor beta chains from one sample in a study of blood T cells in healthy people across ages. TCRdb re-called the 5' RACE reads through MiXCR, storing one row per CDR3 protein. Among 890,000 or so distinct CDR3 sequences listed, under 80% were seen once. Specimen: blood. The receptors originated from a man aged 25-45 years in good health. Each CDR3 is given with its conserved first and last residue. D genes are given only for firm matches.

TRBD1 | 15 | TRBJ1-2 | TRBV28 | CASSSDGQGNYGYTF
TRBD2 | 15 | TRBJ2-1 | TRBV6-2/TRBV6-3 | CASSRGTSEGNEQFF
TRBD1 | 16 | TRBJ1-2 | TRBV18 | CASSPLQGGNNYGYTF
NA | 11 | TRBJ1-2 | TRBV6-5 | CASTGGSGYTF
TRBD1 | 14 | TRBJ2-5 | TRBV7-2 | CASSPPYRGETQYF
NA | 12 | TRBJ1-2 | TRBV29-1 | CSVILGDYGYTF
NA | 14 | TRBJ2-7 | TRBV20-1 | CSAKLRGTAYEQYF
TRBD1 | 13 | TRBJ2-7 | TRBV6-2/TRBV6-3 | CASRVGTVHEQYF
NA | 14 | TRBJ2-5 | TRBV4-2 | CASSQEAVQETQYF
NA | 16 | TRBJ1-2 | TRBV4-3 | CASSQERDARRAGYTF
NA | 16 | TRBJ1-5 | TRBV6-1 | CASSEGRGRTDQPQHF
NA | 13 | TRBJ2-1 | TRBV18 | CAGSRDAYNEQFF
NA | 13 | TRBJ1-2 | TRBV4-2 | CASSQRGPAGYTF
NA | 14 | TRBJ2-1 | TRBV7-2 | CASSLASVYNEQFF
NA | 14 | TRBJ1-1 | TRBV25-1 | CASSEDRENTEAFF
NA | 15 | TRBJ1-2 | TRBV4-2 | CASSQVGEANYGYTF
TRBD2 | 18 | TRBJ2-7 | TRBV7-9 | CASSLGLAGATSSYEQYF
TRBD1 | 17 | TRBJ2-7 | TRBV4-3 | CASTQPGKGQGRYEQYF
TRBD1 | 17 | TRBJ2-7 | TRBV5-1 | CASSSVPGGTGEDEQYF
TRBD1 | 16 | TRBJ1-6 | TRBV7-2 | CASSLEYRGRGSPLHF
NA | 12 | TRBJ2-5 | TRBV20-1 | CSTGRGRETQYF
TRBD1 | 15 | TRBJ2-7 | TRBV19 | CASSITGTGEGVEYF
NA | 13 | TRBJ1-1 | TRBV18 | CASSPTENTEAFF